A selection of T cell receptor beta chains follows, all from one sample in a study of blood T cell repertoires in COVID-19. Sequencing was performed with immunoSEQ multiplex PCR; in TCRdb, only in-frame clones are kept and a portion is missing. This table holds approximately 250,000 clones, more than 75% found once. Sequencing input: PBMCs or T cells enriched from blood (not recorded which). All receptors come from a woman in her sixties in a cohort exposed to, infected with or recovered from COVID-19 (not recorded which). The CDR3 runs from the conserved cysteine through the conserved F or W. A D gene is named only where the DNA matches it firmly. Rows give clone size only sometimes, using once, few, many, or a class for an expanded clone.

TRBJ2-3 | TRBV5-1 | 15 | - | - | CASSQRLRGTDTQYF | TGCGCCAGCAGCCAGCGCCTGAGGGGCACAGATACGCAGTATTTT
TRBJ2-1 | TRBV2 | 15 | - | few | CASSEALPSYNEQFF | TGTGCCAGCAGTGAAGCACTACCCTCCTACAATGAGCAGTTCTTC
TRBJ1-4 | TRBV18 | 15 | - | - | CASRSGAATNEKLFF | TGTGCCAGCCGATCTGGGGCAGCAACTAATGAAAAACTGTTTTTT
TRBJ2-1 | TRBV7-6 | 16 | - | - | CASSPSGGSSYNEQFF | TGTGCCAGCAGCCCCTCCGGCGGCAGCTCCTACAATGAGCAGTTCTTC
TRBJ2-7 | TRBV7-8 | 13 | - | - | CASSLGSFYEQYF | TGTGCCAGCAGCTTAGGGAGCTTCTACGAGCAGTACTTC
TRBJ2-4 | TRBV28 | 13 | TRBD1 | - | CASSLGQGNIQYF | TGTGCCAGCAGTCTGGGACAGGGGAACATTCAGTACTTC
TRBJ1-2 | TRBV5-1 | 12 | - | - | CASSSDTDGYTF | TGCGCCAGCAGCTCGGACACAGATGGCTACACCTTC
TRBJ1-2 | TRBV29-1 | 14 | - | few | CSVRRGMPPYGYTF | TGCAGCGTTCGTCGGGGTATGCCTCCATATGGCTACACCTTC
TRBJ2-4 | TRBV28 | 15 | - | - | CASSLGGGPRYIQYF | TGTGCCAGCAGTTTGGGGGGGGGCCCCAGGTACATTCAGTACTTC
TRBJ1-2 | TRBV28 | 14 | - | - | CASSSAGYNYGYTF | TGTGCCAGCAGTTCAGCGGGGTACAACTATGGCTACACCTTC
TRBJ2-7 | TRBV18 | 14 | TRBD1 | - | CASSPPGTGYEQYF | TGTGCCAGCTCACCACCGGGGACAGGGTACGAGCAGTACTTC
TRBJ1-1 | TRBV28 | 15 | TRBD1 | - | CASVLRTGVNTEAFF | TGTGCCAGCGTTTTGAGGACAGGGGTGAACACTGAAGCTTTCTTT
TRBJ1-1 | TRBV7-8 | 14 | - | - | CASSLGLDHTEAFF | TGTGCCAGCAGCTTAGGGCTAGATCACACTGAAGCTTTCTTT
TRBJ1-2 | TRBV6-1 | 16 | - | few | CASSEGGTGQNYGYTF | TGTGCCAGCAGTGAAGGGGGCACCGGACAGAACTATGGCTACACCTTC
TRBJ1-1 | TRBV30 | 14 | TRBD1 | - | CAWSRTGRNTEAFF | TGTGCCTGGAGTCGGACAGGTAGGAACACTGAAGCTTTCTTT
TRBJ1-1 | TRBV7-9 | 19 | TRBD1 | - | CASSRALDRGAPMNTEAFF | TGTGCCAGCAGCCGTGCCCTGGACAGGGGCGCCCCCATGAACACTGAAGCTTTCTTT
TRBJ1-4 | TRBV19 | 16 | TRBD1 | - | CASSPRQGRASEKLFF | TGTGCCAGTAGTCCCCGACAGGGTAGGGCTTCTGAAAAACTGTTTTTT